This TCR beta chain was identified in a study of blood T cell repertoires in COVID-19. Whole-study context: The origin of the acute and convalescent COVID-19 samples was the United States, Italy and Spain.

CDR3 length equals 15 residues. J gave up 0 bases and V 3 bases, and 3 bases lay outside the gene matches. The V gene's germline CDR1 is MGHRA and CDR2 YSYEKL. Per the original methods: Amplified reference gene primers provided the basis for estimating nucleated cell counts. TCRdb's table, derived via immunoSEQ multiplex PCR, lists solely in-frame clones and lacks some. V, J and clone size reflect that table, while D and trimming were determined from the DNA. The repertoire includes nearly 45,000 clones, just under 90% of them detected once, and less than 5% sits in the top ten. The TCR comes from a man aged 35 to 55 with COVID-19, enrolled during active disease. Sequenced: peripheral blood. The chain is built from TRBV4-1 and TRBJ1-1; 8 bases fit TRBD1. The CDR3 protein is CASSQRTGLNTEAFF. The DNA of the CDR3 is TGCGCCAGCAGCCAGAGGACAGGGCTGAACACTGAAGCTTTCTTT.